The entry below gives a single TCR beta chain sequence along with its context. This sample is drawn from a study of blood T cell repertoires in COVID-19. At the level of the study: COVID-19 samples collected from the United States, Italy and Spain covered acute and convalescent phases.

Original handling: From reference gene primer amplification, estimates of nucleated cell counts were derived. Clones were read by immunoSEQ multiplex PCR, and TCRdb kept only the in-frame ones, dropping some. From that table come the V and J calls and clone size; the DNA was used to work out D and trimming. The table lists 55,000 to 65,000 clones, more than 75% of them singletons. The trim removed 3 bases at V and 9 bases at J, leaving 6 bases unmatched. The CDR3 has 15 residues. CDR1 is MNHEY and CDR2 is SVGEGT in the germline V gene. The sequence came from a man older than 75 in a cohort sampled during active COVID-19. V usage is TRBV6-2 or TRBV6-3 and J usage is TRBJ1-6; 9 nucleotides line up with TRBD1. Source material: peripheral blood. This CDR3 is CASSYSGQGFSPLHF. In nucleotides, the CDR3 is TGTGCCAGCAGTTATTCGGGACAGGGATTTTCACCCCTCCACTTT.